Sequencing of this T cell receptor beta chain was carried out in a study of cytomegalovirus exposure and HLA in healthy donors. Trimming pared 3 bases from V and 4 bases from J, leaving 14 bases between. The CDR3 covers 15 residues. CDR1 and CDR2 from the germline V gene are SGHDT and YYEEEE. 13 Jbeta primers and 60 Vbeta primers were used for the PCR. TCRdb's table, derived via immunoSEQ multiplex PCR, lists solely in-frame clones and lacks some. The table has roughly 180,000 clones, about 82% seen once. V usage is TRBV5-6 and J usage is TRBJ1-5; possibly TRBD1 for D (5 bases). The source of this sequence is a young man in good health and CMV-seronegative. Sequencing was performed on PBMCs. CDR3 nucleotides: TGTGCCAGCAGCTGGGGTCAGGGAAGTAATCAGCCCCAGCATTTT. Translating it yields CASSWGQGSNQPQHF. Full variable domain (outside the CDR3, taken from reference TRBV5-6 and TRBJ1-5): DAGVTQSPTHLIKTRGQQVTLRCSPKSGHDTVSWYQQALGQGPQFIFQYYEEEERQRGNFPDRFSGHQFPNYSSELNVNALLLGDSALYLCASSWGQGSNQPQHFGDGTRLSIL.